One and the same sample provided the 25 T cell receptor beta chains below, sequenced in a study of early T cells in non-severe SARS-CoV-2 infection. Via MiXCR, TCRdb re-called the 5' RACE reads, giving one row per CDR3 protein. The table records some 64,000 distinct CDR3 sequences, around 14% of them present only once. Specimen: whole blood. The receptors here all came from an adult who was a healthcare worker with PCR-confirmed SARS-CoV-2 infection or an uninfected control (not recorded which).

The chain's CDR3 is CASSLGSNEQFF. CDR3 nucleotide sequence: TGTGCCAGCAGCTTGGGCAGCAATGAGCAGTTCTTC. The gene calls are TRBV7-6 and TRBJ2-1; D ambiguous. Germline V lookup: CDR1 SGHVS, CDR2 FNYEAQ. V lost 3 bases and J 6 bases, leaving 6 bases between the germline ends. The CDR3 runs 12 residues.

This rearrangement joins TRBV29-1 to TRBJ1-5; perhaps TRBD1 as D (5 bases). The CDR3 has 12 residues. Germline CDR1 reads SQVTM; CDR2 reads ANQGSEA. Written as DNA, the CDR3 is TGCAGTACGGGGGGGAACAATCAGCCCCAGCATTTT. As protein: CSTGGNNQPQHF.

The chain recombines TRBV12-3 or TRBV12-4 with TRBJ1-5, with TRBD1 identical over 7 bases. V dropped 5 bases and J dropped 7; count of bases not matched to a gene: 8. This CDR3 comprises 14 residues. The CDR3 DNA follows: TGTGCCAGCAGTCACACAGGGGCAGGACAGCCCCAGCATTTT. It translates to CASSHTGAGQPQHF.

The chain uses TRBV21-1 and TRBJ2-7; the DNA was not compared with TRBD2, the D call given in the table. TRBV21-1 is a pseudogene segment. The CDR3 is 18 residues long. CDR3 protein: CASSKGRLAGVPPYEQYF. The CDR3 DNA sequence: TGTGCCAGCAGCAAAGGGCGTCTAGCGGGAGTGCCCCCCTACGAGCAGTACTTC.

The chain recombines TRBV7-9 with TRBJ2-1, with D tentatively TRBD1 (6 bases). This CDR3 spans 12 amino acids. V gave up 3 bases and J gave up 10 bases, with 10 bases separating them. The germline CDR1 and CDR2 sequences are SEHNR and FQNEAQ (reference sequence). As DNA, the CDR3 is TGTGCCAGCAGCTTGCTCGACAGGGAGCAGTTCTTC. This codes for CASSLLDREQFF. Supplemented by reference TRBV7-9 and TRBJ2-1, the full variable domain reads DTGVSQNPRHKITKRGQNVTFRCDPISEHNRLYWYRQTLGQGPEFLTYFQNEAQLEKSRLLSDRFSAERPKGSFSTLEIQRTEQGDSAMYLCASSLLDREQFFGPGTRLTVL.

The chain links TRBV28 to TRBJ1-6; 7 bases are shared with TRBD1. V was clipped by 5 bases and J by 15 bases; unmatched bases: 4. CDR1 and CDR2 from the germline V gene are MDHEN and SYDVKM. This CDR3 has 11 amino acids. CDR3 in DNA: TGTGCCAGCAGTCACGACAGGGACCTCCACTTT. Its translation is CASSHDRDLHF. Full variable domain (remainder filled in from reference TRBV28 and TRBJ1-6): DVKVTQSSRYLVKRTGEKVFLECVQDMDHENMFWYRQDPGLGLRLIYFSYDVKMKEKGDIPEGYSVSREKKERFSLILESASTNQTSMYLCASSHDRDLHFGNGTRLTVT.

The chain links TRBV7-8 to TRBJ2-6; unclear D gene. Germline lookup yields CDR1 SGHVS and CDR2 FQNEAQ. The CDR3 has 18 residues. The V end lost 5 bases, the J end lost 0 bases, and 17 bases lay between the germline ends. The DNA for the CDR3 is TGTGCCAGCAGCCTCCGGGCCAACCTCCGCTCTGGGGCCAACGTCCTGACTTTC. It yields the protein CASSLRANLRSGANVLTF. Combining the CDR3 with reference TRBV7-8 and TRBJ2-6 gives the whole variable domain GAGVSQSPRYKVAKRGQDVALRCDPISGHVSLFWYQQALGQGPEFLTYFQNEAQLDKSGLPSDRFFAERPEGSVSTLKIQRTQQEDSAVYLCASSLRANLRSGANVLTFGAGSRLTVL.

The chain is built from TRBV9 and TRBJ1-1; D may be TRBD1 (5 bases). CDR3 length equals 17 residues. V gave up 4 bases and J gave up 5 bases, with 24 bases separating them. Germline CDR1 is SGDLS and CDR2 is YYNGEE. CDR3 protein: CASSSTGASVSKTEAFF. CDR3 DNA sequence: TGTGCCAGCAGCTCCACCGGGGCATCGGTATCTAAAACTGAAGCTTTCTTT.

This clonotype was counted at least ten times. The chain uses TRBV6-1 and TRBJ2-2, with 7 positions matching TRBD2. CDR1 is MNHNS, CDR2 SASEGT, per germline. The ends lost 5 bases at V and 2 bases at J; junction bases unmatched: 2. The CDR3 has 14 residues. The CDR3 spells CASSRAGNTGELFF. The CDR3 DNA is TGTGCCAGCAGTAGAGCGGGAAACACCGGGGAGCTGTTTTTT.

For the CDR3, the DNA is TGTGCCAGCAGCCCCGGGACAGGGCTGAGAGAGCAGTACTTC. The encoded protein is CASSPGTGLREQYF. The J gene is TRBJ2-7, the V gene TRBV12-3 or TRBV12-4; 9 nucleotides match TRBD1. Germline trimming cut 6 bases from V and 7 bases from J; bases unmatched to any gene: 10. The CDR3 spans 14 residues.

This clonotype was seen ten or more times. The chain uses TRBV28 and TRBJ2-7, with no clear D. The CDR3 runs 14 residues. The germline gives CDR1 MDHEN, CDR2 SYDVKM. V lost 2 bases and J 3 bases, leaving 11 bases between the germline ends. The CDR3 DNA reads as TGTGCCAGCAGTTTAGTAGTCCCCCTCTACGAGCAGTACTTC. The encoded protein is CASSLVVPLYEQYF.

This clonotype was recorded a few times. The rearrangement uses TRBV5-1 and TRBJ2-3, with D perhaps TRBD1 (6 bases). In germline, CDR1 is SGHRS, CDR2 YFSETQ. The CDR3 extends over 15 amino acids. The germline V and J ends were trimmed by 1 base and 0 bases, with 9 bases remaining between them. The CDR3 DNA reads as TGCGCCAGCAGCTTGTCGACAGGTAGCACAGATACGCAGTATTTT. This encodes CASSLSTGSTDTQYF.

J is TRBJ2-1 and V is TRBV7-9, with 13 nucleotides matching TRBD2. Germline loops: CDR1 SEHNR, CDR2 FQNEAQ (reference sequence). V lost 5 bases to trimming and J lost 6 bases; unmatched junction nucleotides: 7. This CDR3 is built from 16 residues. CDR3 in amino acids: CASSLQLAGGPNEQFF. CDR3 nucleotides: TGTGCCAGCAGCCTCCAACTAGCGGGAGGGCCCAATGAGCAGTTCTTC.

This clonotype was recorded many times. J is TRBJ2-2 and V is TRBV29-1; D not resolved. V was cut by 4 bases and J by 0 bases, with 9 bases left in between. CDR1 and CDR2 (germline): SQVTM, ANQGSEA. The CDR3 totals 14 residues. CDR3 loop: CSVAPKSNTGELFF. In DNA form, the CDR3 reads TGCAGCGTTGCACCCAAGTCGAACACCGGGGAGCTGTTTTTT.

The chain employs TRBV28 and TRBJ2-1; 10 bases match TRBD1. Germline V lookup: CDR1 MDHEN, CDR2 SYDVKM. Trimming at V came to 4 bases and at J to 7 bases, leaving 10 bases not matched to a gene. This CDR3 is built from 16 residues. The CDR3 loop reads CASSSSRDRGGNEQFF. Here the CDR3 DNA reads TGTGCCAGCAGTTCCTCCCGGGACAGGGGCGGTAATGAGCAGTTCTTC.

The gene calls are TRBV3-1 and TRBJ2-1; TRBD2 matches at 9 bases. V dropped 3 bases and J dropped 6; count of bases not matched to a gene: 9. Per germline, CDR1 LGHDT and CDR2 YNNKEL (reference sequence). The length of the CDR3 is 16 residues. CDR3 in DNA: TGTGCCAGCAGCCAGGGTAGCGGGAGATTTAGCAATGAGCAGTTCTTC. The encoded protein is CASSQGSGRFSNEQFF.

This clonotype was found many times. J is TRBJ2-7 and V is TRBV5-1; no clear D gene. Trimming cost V 4 bases and J 0 bases, with 8 bases left between them. The CDR3 has 13 residues. The germline CDR1 and CDR2 sequences are SGHRS and YFSETQ. CDR3 coding DNA: TGCGCCAGCAGCCCTGGGTCCTCCTACGAGCAGTACTTC. Protein product: CASSPGSSYEQYF.

The gene calls are TRBV12-3 or TRBV12-4 and TRBJ2-7, with a weak D call TRBD2 (6 bases). The V gene lost 8 bases and the J gene lost 4 bases, with 15 bases spanning the gap. This CDR3 contains 13 residues. The CDR3 sequence: CASGGPVGYEQYF. CDR3 in DNA: TGTGCCAGCGGAGGGCCCGTGGGGTACGAGCAGTACTTC.

This clonotype has only a few counts. The chain joins TRBV29-1 to TRBJ1-2; TRBD1 matches 9 bases. CDR3 length equals 14 residues. Germline CDR1 is SQVTM and CDR2 is ANQGSEA. V gave up 4 bases and J gave up 3 bases; unmatched junction bases: 6. The DNA for the CDR3 is TGCAGCGTTGGCGACAGGGGGAAGGACTATGGCTACACCTTC. Encoded protein: CSVGDRGKDYGYTF.

This clonotype came up many times. The chain carries TRBV29-1 and TRBJ2-2; TRBD1 is a possible D gene (5 bases). V was cut by 3 bases and J by 1 base, with 9 bases left in between. Germline-derived CDR1 and CDR2 are SQVTM and ANQGSEA. CDR3 length: 14 amino acids. The CDR3 reads CSVDGQGNTGELFF. DNA for the CDR3: TGCAGCGTTGATGGGCAGGGGAACACCGGGGAGCTGTTTTTT.

The chain employs TRBV20-1 and TRBJ2-3, with 10 bases that match TRBD2. The CDR3 totals 15 residues. V lost 0 bases to trimming and J lost 5 bases; unmatched junction nucleotides: 5. Per germline, CDR1 DFQATT and CDR2 SNEGSKA (reference sequence). The CDR3 here is CSARDPAGGQDTQYF. The CDR3, as DNA: TGCAGTGCTAGAGACCCAGCGGGAGGGCAAGATACGCAGTATTTT.

At least ten counts were recorded for this clonotype. V usage is TRBV5-6 and J usage is TRBJ2-1; D is possibly TRBD2 (7 bases). The CDR3 spans 14 residues. V lost 6 bases and J lost 8, with 18 bases in between. Germline loops: CDR1 SGHDT, CDR2 YYEEEE. This CDR3 reads CASKGGTRLDEQFF. The CDR3 nucleotides are TGTGCCAGCAAGGGGGGGACGAGGTTGGATGAGCAGTTCTTC.

This clonotype was recorded a few times. This chain connects TRBV28 to TRBJ1-1; unclear D gene. V was pared by 7 bases and J by 1 base, with 7 bases between. The CDR3 length is 12 residues. Germline V gene data show CDR1 as MDHEN and CDR2 as SYDVKM. The chain's CDR3 is CASIRRNTEAFF. The CDR3 nucleotides read TGTGCCAGCATCAGGCGGAACACTGAAGCTTTCTTT.

This clonotype was detected many times. The rearrangement links TRBV5-6 to TRBJ1-1; D not resolved. This CDR3 spans 12 amino acids. CDR1 is SGHDT and CDR2 is YYEEEE in the germline V gene. V lost 4 bases, J lost 5 bases, and 9 bases lay in between. The CDR3 region has the DNA TGTGCCAGCAGCCAGCAAAGGACTGAAGCTTTCTTT. Translated, it gives CASSQQRTEAFF.

The chain couples TRBV7-3 to TRBJ1-6, with TRBD1 matching over 9 bases. The CDR3 spans 15 residues. In germline, CDR1 is SGHTA, CDR2 FQGTGA. Trimming removed 5 bases from V and 9 bases from J; junction bases left unmatched: 8. The CDR3 here is CASSLRTGAGSPLHF. Written as DNA, the CDR3 is TGTGCCAGCAGCCTACGGACAGGGGCCGGTTCACCCCTCCACTTT.